This is a list of T cell receptor beta chains from one sample in a study of blood T cell repertoires in COVID-19. Sequencing used immunoSEQ multiplex PCR; TCRdb keeps in-frame clones, though not all of them. There are about 220,000 clones in the sample; about 86% occur only once, and 8.2% lies in the top ten. Sequencing input: peripheral blood. The receptors shown here come from a woman aged 50 to 60 with acute or convalescent COVID-19. Both conserved end residues are part of each CDR3. The D gene is left open where the match is weak.

>NA|TRBV27
CASSLSRVAGYTF
>NA|TRBV5-1
CASSSLSGTNTGELFF
>NA|TRBV27
CASSFISGVGETQYF
>NA|TRBV2
CASTLTGTDTQYF
>TRBD2|TRBV6-5
CASSPTSGYEQYF
>TRBD2|TRBV18
CASSRSGDYLDTQYF
>TRBD2|TRBV2
CASRGLAGTADTQYF
>TRBD1|TRBV9
CASSVGWGQGVAGELFF
>TRBD2|TRBV9
CASSMGLAGVPSYNEQFF
>NA|TRBV6-5
CASRDASGNTIYF